What follows is one T cell receptor beta chain and its context. Its antigen is still unknown. With 9 bases removed from V and 2 bases from J, the gap between germline ends came to 7 bases. The CDR3 loop spans 11 amino acids. CDR1 is SNHLY and CDR2 is FYNNEI in the germline V gene. Assay: immunoSEQ multiplex PCR; the TCRdb copy retains only in-frame clones and omits some. The sample consists of 150,000 to 200,000 clones, around 84% of them appearing once. This sample is drawn from a study of cytomegalovirus exposure and HLA in healthy donors. Overall study findings and caveats: A few chains linked to CMV were shown in vitro to be specific for CMV antigens. The classifier was said to identify cytomegalovirus status with high specificity and sensitivity. Within the 100 to 150 validation repertoires, first-cohort TCR clusters tended to co-occur, according to a later analysis.

This chain uses TRBV2 with TRBJ1-2, with D unresolved. The TCR originated in a man between 18 and 35 years old in good health and CMV-seropositive. The sequencing sample was made of PBMCs. For the CDR3, the DNA is TGTGCCAGTTCCTTGAACTATGGCTACACCTTC. It codes for CASSLNYGYTF.